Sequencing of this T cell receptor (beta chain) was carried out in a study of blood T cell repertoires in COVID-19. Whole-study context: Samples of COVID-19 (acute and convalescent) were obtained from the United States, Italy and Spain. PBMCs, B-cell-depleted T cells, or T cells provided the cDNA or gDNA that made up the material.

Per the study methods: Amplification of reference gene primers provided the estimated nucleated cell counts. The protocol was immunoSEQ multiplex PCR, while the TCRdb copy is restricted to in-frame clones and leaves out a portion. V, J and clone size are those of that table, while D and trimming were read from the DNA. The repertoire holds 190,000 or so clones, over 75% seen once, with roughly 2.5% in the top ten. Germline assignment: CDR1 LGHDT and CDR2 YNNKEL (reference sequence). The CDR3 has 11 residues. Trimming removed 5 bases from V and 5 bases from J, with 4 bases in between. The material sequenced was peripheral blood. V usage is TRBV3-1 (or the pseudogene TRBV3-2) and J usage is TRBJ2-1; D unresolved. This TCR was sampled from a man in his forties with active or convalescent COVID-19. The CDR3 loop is CASSLDNEQFF. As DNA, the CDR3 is TGTGCCAGCAGCTTAGACAATGAGCAGTTCTTC.